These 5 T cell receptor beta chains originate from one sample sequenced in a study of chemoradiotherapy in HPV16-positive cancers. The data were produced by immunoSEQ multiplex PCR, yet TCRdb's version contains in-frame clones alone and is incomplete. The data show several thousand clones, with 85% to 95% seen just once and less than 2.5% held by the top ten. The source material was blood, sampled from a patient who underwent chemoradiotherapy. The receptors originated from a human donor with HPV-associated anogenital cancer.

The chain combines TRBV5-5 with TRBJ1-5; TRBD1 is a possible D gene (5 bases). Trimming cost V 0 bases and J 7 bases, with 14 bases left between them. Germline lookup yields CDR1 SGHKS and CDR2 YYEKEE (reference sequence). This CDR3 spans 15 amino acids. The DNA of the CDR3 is TGTGCCAGCAGCTTGGCCGGGGGGGTTCGGCAGCCCCAGCATTTT. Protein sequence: CASSLAGGVRQPQHF.

In DNA, the CDR3 is TGTGCCAGCAGCTTGATACCTGGATACGAGCAGTACTTC. It is translated as CASSLIPGYEQYF. The chain employs TRBV5-6 and TRBJ2-7; D gene unclear. CDR3 length: 13 residues. The ends were cut back, 1 base at V and 4 bases at J, with 9 bases in the middle. Germline V CDR1 and CDR2: SGHDT, YYEEEE.

Written as DNA, the CDR3 is TGTGCCAGCAGCAAAGACAGTGTAGAGACCCAGTACTTC. This gives the protein CASSKDSVETQYF. This chain joins TRBV21-1 and TRBJ2-5; the table's D gene call, TRBD1, was not cross checked with the DNA. TRBV21-1 is a listed pseudogene. There are 13 residues in the CDR3.

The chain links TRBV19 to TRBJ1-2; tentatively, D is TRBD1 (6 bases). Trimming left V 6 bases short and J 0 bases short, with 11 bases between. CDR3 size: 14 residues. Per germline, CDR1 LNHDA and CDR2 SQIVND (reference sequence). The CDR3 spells CASSPDRSNYGYTF. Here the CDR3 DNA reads TGTGCCAGTAGCCCGGACAGATCTAACTATGGCTACACCTTC.

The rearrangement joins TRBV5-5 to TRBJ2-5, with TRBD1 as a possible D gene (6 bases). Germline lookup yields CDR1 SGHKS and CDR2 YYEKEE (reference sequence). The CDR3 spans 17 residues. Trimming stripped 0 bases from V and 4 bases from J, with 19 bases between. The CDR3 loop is CASSLGHRAWGSETQYF. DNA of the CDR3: TGTGCCAGCAGCTTGGGGCACAGGGCGTGGGGCTCAGAGACCCAGTACTTC.